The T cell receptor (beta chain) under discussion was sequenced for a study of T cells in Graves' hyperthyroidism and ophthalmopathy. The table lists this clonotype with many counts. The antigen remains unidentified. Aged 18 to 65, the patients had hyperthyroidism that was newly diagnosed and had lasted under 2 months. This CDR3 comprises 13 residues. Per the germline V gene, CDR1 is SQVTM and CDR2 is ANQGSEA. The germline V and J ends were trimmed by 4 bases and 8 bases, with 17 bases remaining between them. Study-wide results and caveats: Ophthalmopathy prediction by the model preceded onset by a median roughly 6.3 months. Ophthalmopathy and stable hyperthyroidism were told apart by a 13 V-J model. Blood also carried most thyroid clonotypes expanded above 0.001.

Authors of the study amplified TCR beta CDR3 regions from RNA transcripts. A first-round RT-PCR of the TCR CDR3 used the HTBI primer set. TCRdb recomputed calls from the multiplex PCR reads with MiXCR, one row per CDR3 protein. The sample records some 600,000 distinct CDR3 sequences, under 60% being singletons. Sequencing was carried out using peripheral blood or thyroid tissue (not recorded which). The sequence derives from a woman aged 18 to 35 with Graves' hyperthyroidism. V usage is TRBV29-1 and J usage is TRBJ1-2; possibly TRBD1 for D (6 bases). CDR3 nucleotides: TGCAGCGTTGTGGCAGGGGACCCGGTGGGCTACACCTTC. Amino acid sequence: CSVVAGDPVGYTF.